These 19 T cell receptor beta chains were all obtained from the same sample, sequenced in a study of blood T cells in healthy people across ages. Alongside a J-beta primer mix, a sample-barcoded 5' primer served in a second PCR lasting about 7 to 12 cycles. Each CDR3 protein gets one entry after TCRdb re-called the 5' RACE reads with MiXCR. The sample carries roughly 680,000 distinct CDR3 sequences, roughly 21% recorded once. Sample: blood. The receptors shown here come from a man between 65 and 85 years old in good health.

The rearrangement links TRBV24-1 to TRBJ2-1; the match to TRBD2 covers 12 bases. The J call could be wrong; TRBJ2-5 is a better fit for the DNA end. CDR3 length equals 15 residues. Per the germline V gene, CDR1 is KGHDR and CDR2 is SFDVKD. As DNA, the CDR3 is TGTGCCAACGGGGAGACTAGCGGGAGAGGAGAGACCCAGTACTTC. Its translation is CANGETSGRGETQYF.

This rearrangement joins TRBV12-3 or TRBV12-4 to TRBJ1-1, with D perhaps TRBD1 (6 bases). The germline V and J ends were trimmed by 2 bases and 7 bases, with 11 bases remaining between them. The CDR3 is 13 amino acids. Written as DNA, the CDR3 is TGTGCCAGCAGTTTATTCGGGGGCAGTGAAGCTTTCTTT. Its protein is CASSLFGGSEAFF.

This rearrangement joins TRBV10-3 to TRBJ2-3, with 7 bases fitting TRBD1. The CDR3 contains 14 residues. Germline CDR1 reads ENHRY; CDR2 reads SYGVKD. V lost 6 bases to trimming and J lost 0 bases; unmatched junction nucleotides: 3. The CDR3 coding sequence is TGTGCCATCAGGGCCAGGGGGAGCACAGATACGCAGTATTTT. Translating it yields CAIRARGSTDTQYF.

This clonotype was seen only a few times. An end of the junction does not agree with germline; a read error may underlie this. The CDR3 DNA reads TGCGCCGGCAGCACCGAACCTCAAGAGACCCAGTACTTC. Protein: CAGSTEPQETQYF. This chain uses TRBV5-1 with TRBJ2-5, with D unclear. Germline values: CDR1 SGHRS, CDR2 YFSETQ. The CDR3 is 13 residues long.

This clonotype was detected only once. The V gene is TRBV5-1, the J gene TRBJ2-2, with 9 nucleotides matching TRBD2. This CDR3 is 16 amino acids long. The germline V gene has CDR1 SGHRS and CDR2 YFSETQ. Unmatched junction bases numbered 6, after V lost 0 bases and J lost 6 bases. The CDR3 nucleotides are TGCGCCAGCAGCTTGGTGGCGGGAGGGCCTCCCGGGGAGCTGTTTTTT. Protein sequence: CASSLVAGGPPGELFF.

At least ten counts were recorded for this clonotype. The V and J genes are TRBV4-1 and TRBJ2-7, with TRBD1 matching 9 bases. The CDR3 has 15 residues. V lost 3 bases and J lost 0; bases outside the gene matches: 3. Germline CDR1 is MGHRA and CDR2 is YSYEKL. CDR3 protein: CASSQDRGSSYEQYF. For the CDR3, the DNA is TGCGCCAGCAGCCAGGACAGGGGAAGCTCCTACGAGCAGTACTTC.

The chain couples TRBV9 to TRBJ2-3, with a tentative D call TRBD1 (6 bases). The germline V and J ends were trimmed by 4 bases and 5 bases, with 17 bases remaining between them. There are 15 residues in the CDR3. Germline CDR1 SGDLS, CDR2 YYNGEE. Here the CDR3 reads CASSPTGTRGDTQYF. In DNA, the CDR3 is TGTGCCAGCAGCCCGACCGGGACCAGGGGAGATACGCAGTATTTT.

Points on this clonotype: Its ends do not fully match the called genes, so a read error is possible. The V call is TRBV7-3, the J call TRBJ2-5; 8 bases align to TRBD1. The CDR3 extends over 15 amino acids. CDR1 SGHTA and CDR2 FQGTGA come from the germline V gene. For the CDR3, the DNA is TGTGCCGGCAGCATCACAGGGGGGAGCCAAGAGACCCAGTACTTC. It is translated as CAGSITGGSQETQYF.

This clonotype was seen repeatedly, ten times or more. The chain carries TRBV18 and TRBJ2-7; 7 bases line up with TRBD1. Germline loops: CDR1 KGHSH, CDR2 LQKENI. Trimming at V came to 4 bases and at J to 6 bases, leaving 3 bases not matched to a gene. The CDR3 is made up of 12 amino acids. The CDR3 nucleotides read TGTGCCAGCTCACGCGACAGGGCCGAGCAGTACTTC. This encodes CASSRDRAEQYF.

The chain has TRBV6-6 and TRBJ2-3, with D possibly TRBD1 on 6 matching bases. The CDR3 is made up of 15 amino acids. Trimming stripped 6 bases from V and 4 bases from J, with 17 bases between. Per the germline V gene, CDR1 is MNHNY and CDR2 is SVGAGI (reference sequence). As DNA, the CDR3 is TGTGCCAGCAGCCCCCAGGGGCAGAGTGCAGATACGCAGTATTTT. Its protein is CASSPQGQSADTQYF.

Regarding this clonotype: At one end the junction does not follow the germline gene, possibly because of a read error. DNA for the CDR3: TGTGCCAGCAACTTGGCTGGGGCAGACACTGAAGCTTTCTTT. This codes for CASNLAGADTEAFF. The rearrangement links TRBV5-5 to TRBJ1-1; weak D call: TRBD1 (5 bases). Germline lookup yields CDR1 SGHKS and CDR2 YYEKEE (reference sequence). The CDR3 extends over 14 amino acids.

The chain recombines TRBV12-3 or TRBV12-4 with TRBJ2-1, with 9 bases lining up with TRBD1. The ends lost 7 bases at V and 2 bases at J; junction bases unmatched: 6. This CDR3 is built from 15 residues. The chain's CDR3 is CASIPDRGAYNEQFF. The DNA for the CDR3 is TGTGCCAGCATCCCGGACAGGGGCGCCTACAATGAGCAGTTCTTC.

This CDR3 reads CASSIDSGTGGNNEQFF. DNA of the CDR3: TGTGCCAGTAGTATTGATTCCGGGACAGGGGGCAACAATGAGCAGTTCTTC. The chain links TRBV19 to TRBJ2-1, with 12 bases that match TRBD1. The CDR3 totals 17 residues. CDR1 is LNHDA, CDR2 SQIVND, per germline (reference sequence). V dropped 3 bases and J dropped 5; count of bases not matched to a gene: 8.

The chain couples TRBV6-2 or TRBV6-3 to TRBJ2-3; D gene uncertain. The V end was cut by 8 bases, the J end by 4 bases, with 7 bases between. CDR3 length equals 11 residues. Germline V gene sequence: CDR1 MNHEY, CDR2 SVGEGT. Written as DNA, the CDR3 is TGTGCCAGCTGCAGAGCAGATACGCAGTATTTT. Its protein product is CASCRADTQYF.

V is TRBV20-1 and J is TRBJ2-4; possibly TRBD2 for D (6 bases). Trimming took off 3 bases at V and 7 bases at J, with 16 bases between the two ends. The CDR3 has 14 residues. Germline-derived CDR1 and CDR2 are DFQATT and SNEGSKA (reference sequence). The CDR3: CSASGSGSRNIQYF. The CDR3 DNA reads as TGCAGTGCTAGTGGTAGCGGATCGCGGAACATTCAGTACTTC.

This clonotype was observed a single time. The genes are TRBV5-6 and TRBJ1-4, with TRBD1 matching 9 bases. This CDR3 spans 14 amino acids. Germline trimming cut 4 bases from V and 7 bases from J; bases unmatched to any gene: 5. Germline V gives CDR1 SGHDT, CDR2 YYEEEE. CDR3 in DNA: TGTGCCAGCAGCGTGGACAGGGGTCGTGAAAAACTGTTTTTT. Its translation: CASSVDRGREKLFF.

This chain joins TRBV6-2 or TRBV6-3 and TRBJ2-1; 8 nucleotides align to TRBD2. The J call may be mistaken, given a closer DNA end match to TRBJ2-5. The V gene's germline CDR1 is MNHEY and CDR2 SVGEGT. The CDR3 sequence is 14 residues long. The CDR3 sequence: CASSSLSGARTQYF. The DNA of the CDR3 is TGTGCCAGCAGCTCCCTTAGCGGGGCACGGACCCAGTACTTC.

The J gene is TRBJ2-5, the V gene TRBV4-3, with 7 bases fitting TRBD2. The DNA end favors TRBJ2-1, so the J call may be wrong. The germline gives CDR1 LGHNA, CDR2 YSLEER. This CDR3 is built from 16 residues. The chain's CDR3 is CASSQDSTSAGNEQFF. The CDR3 nucleotides are TGCGCCAGCAGCCAAGATTCAACTAGCGCCGGCAATGAGCAGTTCTTC.

This rearrangement joins TRBV20-1 to TRBJ2-2, with D perhaps TRBD1 or TRBD2 (6 bases each). The CDR3 runs to 13 residues. V was cut by 3 bases and J by 4 bases, with 9 bases left in between. Germline V gene data show CDR1 as DFQATT and CDR2 as SNEGSKA (reference sequence). The CDR3: CSASGGPTGELFF. Written as DNA, the CDR3 is TGCAGTGCTAGTGGGGGGCCCACCGGGGAGCTGTTTTTT.